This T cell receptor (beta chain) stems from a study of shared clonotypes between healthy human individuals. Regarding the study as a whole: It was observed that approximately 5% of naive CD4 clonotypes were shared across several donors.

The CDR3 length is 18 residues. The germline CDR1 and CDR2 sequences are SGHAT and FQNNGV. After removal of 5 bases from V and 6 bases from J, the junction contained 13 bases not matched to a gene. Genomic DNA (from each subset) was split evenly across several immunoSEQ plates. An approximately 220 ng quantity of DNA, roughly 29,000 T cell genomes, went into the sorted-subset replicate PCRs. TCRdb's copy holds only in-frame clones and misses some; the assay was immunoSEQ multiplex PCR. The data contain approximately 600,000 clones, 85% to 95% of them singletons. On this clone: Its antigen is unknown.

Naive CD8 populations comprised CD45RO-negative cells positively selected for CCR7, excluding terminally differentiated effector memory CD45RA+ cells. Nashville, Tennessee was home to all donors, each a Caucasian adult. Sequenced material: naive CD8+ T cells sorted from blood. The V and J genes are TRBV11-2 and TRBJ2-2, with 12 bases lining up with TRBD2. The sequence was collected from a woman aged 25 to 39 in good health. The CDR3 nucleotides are TGTGCCAGCAGCCTAACCCGGACTAGCGGGATCGGGGCCGGGGAGCTGTTTTTT. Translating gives CASSLTRTSGIGAGELFF. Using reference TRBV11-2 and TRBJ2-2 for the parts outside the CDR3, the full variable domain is EAGVAQSPRYKIIEKRQSVAFWCNPISGHATLYWYQQILGQGPKLLIQFQNNGVVDDSQLPKDRFSAERLKGVDSTLKIQPAKLEDSAVYLCASSLTRTSGIGAGELFFGEGSRLTVL.